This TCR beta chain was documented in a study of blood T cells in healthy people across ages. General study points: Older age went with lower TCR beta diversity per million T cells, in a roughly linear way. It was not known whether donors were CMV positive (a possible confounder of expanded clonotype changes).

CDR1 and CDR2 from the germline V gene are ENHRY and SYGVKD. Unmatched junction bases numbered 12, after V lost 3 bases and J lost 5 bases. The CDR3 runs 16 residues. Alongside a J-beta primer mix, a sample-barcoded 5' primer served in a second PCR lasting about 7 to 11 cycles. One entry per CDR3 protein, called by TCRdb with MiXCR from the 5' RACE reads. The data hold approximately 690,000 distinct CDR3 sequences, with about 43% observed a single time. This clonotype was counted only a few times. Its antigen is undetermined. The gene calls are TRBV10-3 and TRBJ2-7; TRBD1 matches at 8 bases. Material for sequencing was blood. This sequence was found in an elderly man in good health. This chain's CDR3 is CAISDIGRTGHDEQYF. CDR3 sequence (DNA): TGTGCCATCAGTGACATCGGTAGGACAGGGCACGACGAGCAGTACTTC.